These 5 T cell receptor beta chains were all obtained from the same sample, sequenced in a study of T cells after yellow fever vaccination. MiXCR was run by TCRdb on the 5' RACE reads, yielding one entry per CDR3 protein. The table shows 550,000 to 750,000 distinct CDR3 sequences, with 13% occurring only once. Sequenced here: PBMCs, sampled on the day of the yellow fever booster vaccination. These receptors all come from a man aged 25-45 years who received the YFV17D yellow fever vaccine.

The chain recombines TRBV14 with TRBJ2-5, with TRBD1 matching over 9 bases. Per germline, CDR1 SGHDN and CDR2 FVKESK. J was trimmed by 5 bases and V by 8 bases; bases with no gene match: 9. The CDR3 has 14 residues. The CDR3 region is CASGPTGGLETQYF. Here the CDR3 DNA reads TGTGCCAGCGGTCCGACAGGGGGGCTGGAGACCCAGTACTTC.

The chain has TRBV12-3 or TRBV12-4 and TRBJ1-3, with TRBD1 matching 9 bases. J lost 4 bases, V lost 4 bases, and 8 bases had no gene match. This CDR3 has 16 residues. CDR3 protein: CASSSPGTGSGNTIYF. The DNA of the CDR3 is TGTGCCAGCAGTTCTCCCGGGACAGGGTCCGGAAACACCATATATTTT.

This clonotype was recorded many times. V usage is TRBV20-1 and J usage is TRBJ2-1; tentatively, D is TRBD1 or TRBD2 (5 bases each). CDR3 length: 14 residues. In germline, CDR1 is DFQATT, CDR2 SNEGSKA (reference sequence). V was shortened by 6 bases and J by 0 bases, with 12 bases between the two germline ends. The CDR3 loop reads CSATGPSSYNEQFF. CDR3 nucleotide sequence: TGCAGTGCGACGGGGCCGAGCTCCTACAATGAGCAGTTCTTC.

Only a few counts were recorded for this clonotype. This sequence joins TRBV6-1 and TRBJ2-1, with D hard to call. Germline loops: CDR1 MNHNS, CDR2 SASEGT. V was cut by 2 bases and J by 7 bases, with 6 bases left in between. CDR3 length: 12 residues. This CDR3 is CASSEPLNEQFF. The CDR3 nucleotides read TGTGCCAGCAGTGAACCGCTTAATGAGCAGTTCTTC.

This clonotype was found a few times. The V and J genes are TRBV5-1 and TRBJ2-2; 13 nucleotides line up with TRBD2. The V gene end was trimmed by 4 bases and the J gene end by 5 bases; junction bases not matched to a gene: 14. CDR3 length: 19 amino acids. Per germline, CDR1 SGHRS and CDR2 YFSETQ. CDR3: CASSRDRTSGRGGTGELFF. The CDR3 DNA reads TGCGCCAGCAGCCGGGACCGGACTAGCGGGAGAGGGGGGACCGGGGAGCTGTTTTTT.